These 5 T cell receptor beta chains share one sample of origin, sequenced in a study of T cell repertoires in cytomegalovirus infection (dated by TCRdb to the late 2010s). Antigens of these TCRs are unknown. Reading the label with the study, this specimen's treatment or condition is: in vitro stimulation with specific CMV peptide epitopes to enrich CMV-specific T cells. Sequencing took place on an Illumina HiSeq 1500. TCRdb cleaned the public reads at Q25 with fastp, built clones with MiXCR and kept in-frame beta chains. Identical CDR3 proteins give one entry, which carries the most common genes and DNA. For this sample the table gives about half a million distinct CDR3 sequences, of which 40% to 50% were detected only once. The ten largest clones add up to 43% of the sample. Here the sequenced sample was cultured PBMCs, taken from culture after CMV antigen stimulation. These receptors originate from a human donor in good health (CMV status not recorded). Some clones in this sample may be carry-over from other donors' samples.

The CDR3 protein is CASSSPGQASNEQFF. The CDR3 region has the DNA TGTGCCAGCAGTTCCCCGGGACAGGCATCCAATGAGCAGTTCTTC. The chain employs TRBV28 and TRBJ2-1, with 8 bases aligning to TRBD1. The CDR3 sequence is 15 residues long. Germline-derived CDR1 and CDR2 are MDHEN and SYDVKM. The V and J ends lost 4 bases and 6 bases, in that order; junction bases with no gene match: 8. Filled out from reference TRBV28 and TRBJ2-1, the complete variable domain reads DVKVTQSSRYLVKRTGEKVFLECVQDMDHENMFWYRQDPGLGLRLIYFSYDVKMKEKGDIPEGYSVSREKKERFSLILESASTNQTSMYLCASSSPGQASNEQFFGPGTRLTVL.

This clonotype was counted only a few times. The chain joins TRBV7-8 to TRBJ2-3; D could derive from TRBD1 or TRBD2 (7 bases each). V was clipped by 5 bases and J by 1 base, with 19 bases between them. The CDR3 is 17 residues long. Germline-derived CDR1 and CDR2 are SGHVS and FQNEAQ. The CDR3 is CASSLTIQGRGTDTQYF. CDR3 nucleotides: TGTGCCAGCAGCCTCACCATACAGGGGAGGGGCACAGATACGCAGTATTTT.

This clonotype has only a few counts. DNA of the CDR3: TGTGCCACCGGACAGTTTAGCACAGATACGCAGTATTTT. Translated, it gives CATGQFSTDTQYF. The rearrangement uses TRBV2 and TRBJ2-3; D is perhaps TRBD1 (6 bases). The germline CDR1 and CDR2 sequences are SNHLY and FYNNEI. V was pared by 10 bases and J by 0 bases, with 11 bases between. CDR3 length equals 13 residues. Full variable domain (missing parts from reference TRBV2 and TRBJ2-3): EPEVTQTPSHQVTQMGQEVILRCVPISNHLYFYWYRQILGQKVEFLVSFYNNEISEKSEIFDDQFSVERPDGSNFTLKIRSTKLEDSAMYFCATGQFSTDTQYFGPGTRLTVL.

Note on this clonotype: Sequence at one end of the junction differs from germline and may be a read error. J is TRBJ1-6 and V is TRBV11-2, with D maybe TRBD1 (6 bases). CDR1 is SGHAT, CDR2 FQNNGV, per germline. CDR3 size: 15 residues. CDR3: CASSRPRTDNSPLHF. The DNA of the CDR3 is TGTGCCAGCAGCCGACCGAGGACAGATAACTCACCCCTCCACTTT.

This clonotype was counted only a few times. Written as DNA, the CDR3 is TGTGCCGCCGGCGCCAGACAGGGGTCCCAAGAGACCCAGTACTTC. Residues: CAAGARQGSQETQYF. The chain carries TRBV10-3 and TRBJ2-5; 8 bases fit TRBD1. The CDR3 length is 15 residues. CDR1 ENHRY and CDR2 SYGVKD come from the germline V gene. Trimming removed 11 bases from V and 1 base from J; junction bases left unmatched: 12.